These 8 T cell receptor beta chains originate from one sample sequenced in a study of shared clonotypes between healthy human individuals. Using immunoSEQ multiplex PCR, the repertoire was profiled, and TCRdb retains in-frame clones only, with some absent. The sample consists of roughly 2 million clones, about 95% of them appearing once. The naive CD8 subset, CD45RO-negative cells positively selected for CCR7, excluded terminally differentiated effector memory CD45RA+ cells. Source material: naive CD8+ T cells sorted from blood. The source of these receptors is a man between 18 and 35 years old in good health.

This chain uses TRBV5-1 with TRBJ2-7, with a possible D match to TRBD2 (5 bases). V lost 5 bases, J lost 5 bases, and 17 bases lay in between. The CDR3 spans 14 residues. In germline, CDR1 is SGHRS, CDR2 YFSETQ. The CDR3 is CASSFNYPGDEQYF. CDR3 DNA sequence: TGCGCCAGCAGTTTTAACTACCCCGGGGACGAGCAGTACTTC.

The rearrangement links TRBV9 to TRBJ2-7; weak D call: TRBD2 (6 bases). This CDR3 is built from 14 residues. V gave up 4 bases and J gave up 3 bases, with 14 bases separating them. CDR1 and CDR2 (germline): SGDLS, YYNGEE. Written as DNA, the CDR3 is TGTGCCAGCAGCCCGGGGCGGGAATTCTACGAGCAGTACTTC. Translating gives CASSPGREFYEQYF.

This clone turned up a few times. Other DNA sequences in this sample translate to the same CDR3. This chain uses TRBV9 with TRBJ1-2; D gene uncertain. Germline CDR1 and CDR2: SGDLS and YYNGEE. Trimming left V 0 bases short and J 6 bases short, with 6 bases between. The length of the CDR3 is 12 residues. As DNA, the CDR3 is TGTGCCAGCAGCGTAGACGGCAATGGCTACACCTTC. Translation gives CASSVDGNGYTF.

CDR3 loop: CATSLGRLEGETQYF. Written as DNA, the CDR3 is TGTGCCACCAGCTTGGGGAGGCTCGAGGGAGAGACCCAGTACTTC. The rearrangement uses TRBV15 and TRBJ2-5; a possible D gene is TRBD2 (6 bases). Germline V gene sequence: CDR1 LNHNV, CDR2 YYDKDF (reference sequence). Trimming removed 5 bases from V and 4 bases from J, with 17 bases in between. This CDR3 comprises 15 residues.

CDR3 nucleotides: TGTGCCAGCAGTGAGGGACCCGGCAATGAGCAGTTCTTC. This translates into CASSEGPGNEQFF. The chain uses TRBV28 and TRBJ2-1; D might be TRBD1 or TRBD2, each matching 5 bases. This CDR3 region has 13 residues. Trimming shortened V by 5 bases and J by 6 bases, and 11 bases separated the two germline ends. Germline CDR1 is MDHEN and CDR2 is SYDVKM.

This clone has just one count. CDR3: CASSGPGQGKYEQYF. CDR3 sequence (DNA): TGTGCCAGCAGTGGCCCTGGACAGGGAAAATACGAGCAGTACTTC. The chain links TRBV27 to TRBJ2-7, with 8 bases that match TRBD1. V dropped 5 bases and J dropped 4; count of bases not matched to a gene: 10. Germline V lookup: CDR1 MNHEY, CDR2 SMNVEV (reference sequence). The CDR3 is made up of 15 amino acids.

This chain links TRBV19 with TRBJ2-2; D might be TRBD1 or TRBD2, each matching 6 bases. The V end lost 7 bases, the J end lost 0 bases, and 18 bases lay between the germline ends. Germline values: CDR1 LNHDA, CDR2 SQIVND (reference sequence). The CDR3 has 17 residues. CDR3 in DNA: TGTGCCAGTACCACCGGGGGCCGACATACGAACACCGGGGAGCTGTTTTTT. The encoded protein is CASTTGGRHTNTGELFF.

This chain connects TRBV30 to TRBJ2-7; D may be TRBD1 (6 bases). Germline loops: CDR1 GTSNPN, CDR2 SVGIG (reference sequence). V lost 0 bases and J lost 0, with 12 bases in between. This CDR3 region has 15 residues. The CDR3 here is CAWSVGRDNSYEQYF. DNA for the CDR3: TGTGCCTGGAGTGTAGGCAGGGACAACTCCTACGAGCAGTACTTC.